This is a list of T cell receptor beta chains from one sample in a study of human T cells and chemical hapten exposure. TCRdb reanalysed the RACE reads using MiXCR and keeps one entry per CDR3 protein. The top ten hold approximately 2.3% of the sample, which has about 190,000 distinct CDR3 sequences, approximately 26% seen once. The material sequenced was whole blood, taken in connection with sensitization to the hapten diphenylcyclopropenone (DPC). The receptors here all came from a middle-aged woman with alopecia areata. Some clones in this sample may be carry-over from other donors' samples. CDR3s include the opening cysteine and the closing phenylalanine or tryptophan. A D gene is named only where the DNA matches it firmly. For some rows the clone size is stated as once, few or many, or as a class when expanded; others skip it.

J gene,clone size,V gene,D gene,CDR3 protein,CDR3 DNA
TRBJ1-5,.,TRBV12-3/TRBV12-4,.,CASSDNRVGDQPQHF,TGTGCCAGCAGCGATAACAGGGTAGGGGATCAGCCCCAGCATTTT
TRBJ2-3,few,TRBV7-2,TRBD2,CASSPTPGLAGTDTQYF,TGTGCCAGCAGTCCAACACCGGGACTAGCGGGCACAGATACGCAGTATTTT
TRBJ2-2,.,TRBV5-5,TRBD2,CASSSGLAGPNTGELFF,TGTGCCAGCAGCTCTGGACTAGCGGGGCCGAACACCGGGGAGCTGTTTTTT
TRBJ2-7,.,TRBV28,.,CASSAGPFSNYEQYF,TGTGCCAGCAGTGCGGGCCCATTCTCGAACTACGAGCAGTACTTC
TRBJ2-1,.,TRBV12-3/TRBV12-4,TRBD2,CASSPRLAGAGNEQFF,TGTGCCAGCAGTCCCCGACTAGCGGGAGCAGGAAATGAGCAGTTCTTC
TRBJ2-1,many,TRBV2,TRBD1,CVSRDRGYNEQFF,TGTGTCAGCCGGGACAGGGGTTACAATGAGCAGTTCTTC
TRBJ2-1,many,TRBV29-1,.,CSVAGAGRLNEQFF,TGCAGCGTCGCTGGGGCAGGGCGCCTCAATGAGCAGTTCTTC
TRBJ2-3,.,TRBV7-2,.,CASSLRAPSTDTQYF,TGTGCCAGCAGCTTAAGGGCTCCTAGCACAGATACGCAGTATTTT
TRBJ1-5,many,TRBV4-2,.,CASSQGSTEQPQHF,TGTGCCAGCAGCCAGGGCAGCACGGAGCAGCCCCAGCATTTT
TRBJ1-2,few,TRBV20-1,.,CSARPENYGYTF,TGCAGTGCTAGACCAGAAAACTATGGCTACACCTTC
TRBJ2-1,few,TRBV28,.,CASQSTYNEQFF,TGTGCCAGTCAGTCAACCTACAATGAGCAGTTCTTC
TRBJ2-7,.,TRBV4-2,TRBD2,CASSQEEAGGTYEQYF,TGTGCCAGCAGCCAGGAGGAAGCGGGAGGGACCTACGAGCAGTACTTC
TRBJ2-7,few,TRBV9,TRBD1,CASSVDAGQGYSYEQYF,TGTGCCAGCAGCGTAGACGCGGGACAGGGGTACTCCTACGAGCAGTACTTC
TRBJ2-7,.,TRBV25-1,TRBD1,CASMDRSSYEQYF,TGTGCCAGCATGGACAGGAGCTCCTACGAGCAGTACTTC
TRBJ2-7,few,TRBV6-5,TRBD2,CASRTSIYEQYF,TGTGCCAGCAGGACTAGCATCTACGAGCAGTACTTC
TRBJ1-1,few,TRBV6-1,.,CASRTEMNTEAFF,TGTGCCAGCAGGACGGAGATGAACACTGAAGCTTTCTTT
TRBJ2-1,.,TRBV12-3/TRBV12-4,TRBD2,CASIHSGLGVVEQFF,TGTGCCAGCATCCATAGCGGGTTGGGAGTGGTTGAGCAGTTCTTC
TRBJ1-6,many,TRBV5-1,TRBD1,CASMIGTAINSPLHF,TGCGCCAGCATGATCGGGACAGCGATTAATTCACCCCTCCACTTT
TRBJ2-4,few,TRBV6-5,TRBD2,CASKEGREQYF,TGTGCCAGCAAGGAAGGGCGGGAGCAGTACTTC
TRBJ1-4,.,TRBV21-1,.,CASSKVGRQGHPATNEKLFF,TGTGCCAGCAGCAAAGTAGGGCGGCAGGGCCACCCTGCAACTAATGAAAAACTGTTTTTT
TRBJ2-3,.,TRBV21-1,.,CASSLVIREEGGDTQYF,TGTGCCAGCAGCCTGGTAATCCGGGAAGAGGGTGGAGATACGCAGTATTTT
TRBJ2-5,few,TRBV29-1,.,CSVLVGTQYF,TGCAGCGTTCTGGTGGGAACCCAGTACTTC
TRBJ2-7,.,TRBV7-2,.,CASSLFLREVDEQYF,TGTGCCAGCAGCTTATTTCTCAGGGAAGTGGACGAGCAGTACTTC
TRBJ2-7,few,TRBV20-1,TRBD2,CSARLPGLAAYEQYF,TGCAGTGCTAGACTACCGGGACTAGCTGCCTACGAGCAGTACTTC
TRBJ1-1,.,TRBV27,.,CASSLGGMNTEAFF,TGTGCCAGCAGTTTAGGGGGAATGAACACTGAAGCTTTCTTT
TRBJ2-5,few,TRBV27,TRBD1,CASSSTGEETQYF,TGTGCCAGCAGTTCCACAGGGGAAGAGACCCAGTACTTC
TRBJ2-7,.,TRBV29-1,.,CSVESSWQGSEQYF,TGCAGCGTTGAATCCTCTTGGCAGGGTAGCGAGCAGTACTTC
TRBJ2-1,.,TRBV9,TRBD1,CASSYTGTGTYNEQFF,TGTGCCAGCAGCTACACCGGGACAGGGACCTACAATGAGCAGTTCTTC
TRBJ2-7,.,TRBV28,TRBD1,CASSSPGTGSYEQYF,TGTGCCAGCAGCTCCCCCGGGACAGGCTCCTACGAGCAGTACTTC
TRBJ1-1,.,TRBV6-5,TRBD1,CASSPHRGRNTEAFF,TGTGCCAGCAGTCCACACAGGGGGCGGAACACTGAAGCTTTCTTT
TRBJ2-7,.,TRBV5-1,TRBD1,CASSSTPGTATYEQYF,TGCGCCAGCAGCTCCACCCCCGGGACAGCAACCTACGAGCAGTACTTC
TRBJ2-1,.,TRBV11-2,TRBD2,CASSFLAGVTSYNEQFF,TGTGCCAGCAGCTTCCTAGCGGGAGTAACCTCCTACAATGAGCAGTTCTTC
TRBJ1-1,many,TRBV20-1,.,CSATGVFWQNTEAFF,TGCAGTGCTACAGGAGTATTTTGGCAGAACACTGAAGCTTTCTTT
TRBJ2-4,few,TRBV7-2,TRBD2,CASSPSAAGGGIQYF,TGTGCCAGCAGCCCCTCGGCCGCGGGGGGGGGGATTCAGTACTTC
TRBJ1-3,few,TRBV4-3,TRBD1,CASSSGTGAGNTIYF,TGCGCCAGCAGCTCCGGGACAGGGGCTGGAAACACCATATATTTT
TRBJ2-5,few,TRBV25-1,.,CASSDLNQETQYF,TGTGCCAGCAGTGACCTGAACCAAGAGACCCAGTACTTC
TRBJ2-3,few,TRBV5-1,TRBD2,CASSFSGGRGTDTQYF,TGCGCCAGCAGCTTTTCGGGAGGGCGAGGCACAGATACGCAGTATTTT
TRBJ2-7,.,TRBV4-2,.,CASSPMETSSYEQYF,TGTGCCAGCAGCCCCATGGAAACGAGCTCCTACGAGCAGTACTTC
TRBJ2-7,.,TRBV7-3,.,CASSLVGESSYEQYF,TGTGCCAGCAGCTTAGTAGGTGAGAGCTCCTACGAGCAGTACTTC
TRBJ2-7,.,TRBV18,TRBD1,CASSPLTPGQLSYEQYF,TGTGCCAGCTCACCGTTGACGCCGGGACAGCTTTCCTACGAGCAGTACTTC
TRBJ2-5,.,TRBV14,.,CASSQESETQYF,TGTGCCAGCAGCCAAGAATCAGAGACCCAGTACTTC
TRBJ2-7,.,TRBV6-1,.,CASSAPSNPYEQYF,TGTGCCAGCAGTGCCCCTTCTAACCCCTACGAGCAGTACTTC
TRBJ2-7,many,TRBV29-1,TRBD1,CSVVVSGQGAYEQYF,TGCAGCGTTGTGGTGTCGGGACAGGGGGCCTACGAGCAGTACTTC
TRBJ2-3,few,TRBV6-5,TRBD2,CASSYSVAGVGTDTQYF,TGTGCCAGCAGTTACTCCGTCGCGGGAGTCGGCACAGATACGCAGTATTTT
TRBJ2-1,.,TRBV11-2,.,CASSLTGRSYNEQFF,TGTGCCAGCAGCTTAACAGGGAGGTCCTACAATGAGCAGTTCTTC
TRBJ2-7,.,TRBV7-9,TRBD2,CASSLRGGMWASSYEQYF,TGTGCCAGCAGTTTACGGGGGGGGATGTGGGCCAGTTCCTACGAGCAGTACTTC
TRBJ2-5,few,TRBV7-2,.,CASSPSGFQETQYF,TGTGCCAGCAGCCCCAGCGGTTTCCAAGAGACCCAGTACTTC
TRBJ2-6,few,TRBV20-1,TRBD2,CSAVGGGIAGANVLTF,TGCAGTGCCGTTGGGGGGGGTATAGCTGGGGCCAACGTCCTGACTTTC
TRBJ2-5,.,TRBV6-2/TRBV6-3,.,CASASYQETQYF,TGTGCCAGCGCCAGCTACCAAGAGACCCAGTACTTC
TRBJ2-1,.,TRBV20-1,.,CSARDQGGASQFF,TGCAGTGCTAGAGATCAGGGTGGTGCTTCCCAGTTCTTC
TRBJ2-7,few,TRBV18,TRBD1,CASSPGQDSYEQYF,TGTGCCAGCTCGCCGGGACAGGACTCCTACGAGCAGTACTTC
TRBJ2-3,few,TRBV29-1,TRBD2,CSVGGAGGADTQYF,TGCAGCGTTGGAGGGGCGGGAGGAGCAGATACGCAGTATTTT
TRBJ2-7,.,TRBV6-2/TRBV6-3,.,CASSYSRQAPSF,TGTGCCAGCAGTTACTCAAGACAGGCCCCCTCCTTC
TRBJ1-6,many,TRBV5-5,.,CASSLSRGYNSPLHF,TGTGCCAGCAGCTTGAGTAGGGGGTATAATTCACCCCTCCACTTT
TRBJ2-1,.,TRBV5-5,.,CASSLNTPRDNEQFF,TGTGCCAGCAGCCTTAACACCCCCCGGGACAATGAGCAGTTCTTC
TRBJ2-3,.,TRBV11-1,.,CASSLYYTDTQYF,TGTGCCAGCAGCTTGTATTACACAGATACGCAGTATTTT
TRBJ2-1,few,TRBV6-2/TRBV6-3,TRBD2,CASSWLAGSNEQFF,TGTGCCAGCAGTTGGCTAGCGGGGAGCAATGAGCAGTTCTTC